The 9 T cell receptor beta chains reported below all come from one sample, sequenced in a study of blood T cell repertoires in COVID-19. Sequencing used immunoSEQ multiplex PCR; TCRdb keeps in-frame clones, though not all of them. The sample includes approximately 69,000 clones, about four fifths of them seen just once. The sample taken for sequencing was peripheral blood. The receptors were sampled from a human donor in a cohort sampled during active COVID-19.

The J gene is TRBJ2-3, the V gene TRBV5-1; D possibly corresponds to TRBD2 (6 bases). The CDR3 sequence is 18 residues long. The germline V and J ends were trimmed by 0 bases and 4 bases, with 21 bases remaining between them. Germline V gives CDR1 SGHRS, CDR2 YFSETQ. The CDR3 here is CASSLGRAAGRFSDTQYF. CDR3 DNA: TGCGCCAGCAGCTTGGGGCGGGCAGCGGGCAGATTTTCAGATACGCAGTATTTT.

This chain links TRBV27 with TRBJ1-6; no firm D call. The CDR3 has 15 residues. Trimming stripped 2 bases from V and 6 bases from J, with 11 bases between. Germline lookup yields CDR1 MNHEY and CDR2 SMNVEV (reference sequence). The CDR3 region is CASSLMGLPNSPLHF. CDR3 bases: TGTGCCAGCAGTTTAATGGGCCTACCTAATTCACCCCTCCACTTT.

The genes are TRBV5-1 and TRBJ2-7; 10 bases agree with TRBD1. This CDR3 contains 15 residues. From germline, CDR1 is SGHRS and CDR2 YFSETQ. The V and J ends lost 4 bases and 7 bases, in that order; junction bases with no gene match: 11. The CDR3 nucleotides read TGCGCCAGCAGCGCTAGACAGGGGGCTTCGAGGGAGCAGTACTTC. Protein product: CASSARQGASREQYF. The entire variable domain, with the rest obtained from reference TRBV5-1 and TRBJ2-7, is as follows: KAGVTQTPRYLIKTRGQQVTLSCSPISGHRSVSWYQQTPGQGLQFLFEYFSETQRNKGNFPGRFSGRQFSNSRSEMNVSTLELGDSALYLCASSARQGASREQYFGPGTRLTVT.

CDR3 loop: CASSYTGVPYEQYF. In nucleotides, the CDR3 is TGTGCCAGCAGCTACACAGGGGTTCCCTACGAGCAGTACTTC. V is TRBV5-4 and J is TRBJ2-7; 7 bases match TRBD1. Trimming took 3 bases from V and 2 from J; bases not matched to a gene: 5. Germline lookup yields CDR1 SGHNT and CDR2 YYREEE (reference sequence). The CDR3 totals 14 residues.

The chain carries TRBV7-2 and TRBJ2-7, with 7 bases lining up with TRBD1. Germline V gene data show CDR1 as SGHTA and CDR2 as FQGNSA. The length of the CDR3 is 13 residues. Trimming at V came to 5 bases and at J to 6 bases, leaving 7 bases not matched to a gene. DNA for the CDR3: TGTGCCAGCAGCCCCGGACAGGTCACCGAGCAGTACTTC. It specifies CASSPGQVTEQYF. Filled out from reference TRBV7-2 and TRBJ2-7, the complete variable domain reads GAGVSQSPSNKVTEKGKDVELRCDPISGHTALYWYRQSLGQGLEFLIYFQGNSAPDKSGLPSDRFSAERTGGSVSTLTIQRTQQEDSAVYLCASSPGQVTEQYFGPGTRLTVT.

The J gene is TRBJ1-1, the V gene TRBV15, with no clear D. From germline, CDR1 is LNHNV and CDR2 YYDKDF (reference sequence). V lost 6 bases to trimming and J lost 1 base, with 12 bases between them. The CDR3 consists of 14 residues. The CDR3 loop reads CATSRHSTNTEAFF. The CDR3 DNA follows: TGTGCCACCAGTCGTCACAGTACGAACACTGAAGCTTTCTTT. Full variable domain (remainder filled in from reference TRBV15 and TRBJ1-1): DAMVIQNPRYQVTQFGKPVTLSCSQTLNHNVMYWYQQKSSQAPKLLFHYYDKDFNNEADTPDNFQSRRPNTSFCFLDIRSPGLGDTAMYLCATSRHSTNTEAFFGQGTRLTVV.

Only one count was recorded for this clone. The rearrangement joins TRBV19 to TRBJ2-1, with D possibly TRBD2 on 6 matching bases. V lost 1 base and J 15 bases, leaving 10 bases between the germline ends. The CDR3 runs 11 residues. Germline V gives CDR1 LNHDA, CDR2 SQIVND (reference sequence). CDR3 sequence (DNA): TGTGCCAGTAGTATAGGAGGAGGGGTGTTCTTC. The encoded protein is CASSIGGGVFF.

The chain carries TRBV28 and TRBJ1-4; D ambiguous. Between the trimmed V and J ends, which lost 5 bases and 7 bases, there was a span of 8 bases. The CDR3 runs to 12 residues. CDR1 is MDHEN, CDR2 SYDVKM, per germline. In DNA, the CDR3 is TGTGCCAGCAGTCCCCTCGGTGAAAAACTGTTTTTT. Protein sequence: CASSPLGEKLFF.

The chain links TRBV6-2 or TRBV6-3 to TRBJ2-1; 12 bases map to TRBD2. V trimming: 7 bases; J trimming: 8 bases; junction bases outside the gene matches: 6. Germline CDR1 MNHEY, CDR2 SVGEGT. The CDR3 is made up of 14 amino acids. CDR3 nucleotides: TGTGCCAGCAACCCGAGACTAGCGGGAGATGAGCAGTTCTTC. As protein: CASNPRLAGDEQFF.